The 26 T cell receptor beta chains in this list originate from one sample, sequenced in a study of human T cells and chemical hapten exposure. The time point is: patch test 3, about 24 weeks after DPC sensitization. Treatment here: therapeutic diphenylcyclopropenone sensitization with weekly scalp DPC. Unfractionated whole blood was the source from which total RNA was extracted. MiXCR, run by TCRdb on the RACE reads, gives a single entry per CDR3 protein. Of approximately 41,000 distinct CDR3 sequences listed, more than 8% were seen once; the top ten hold around 28%. The starting material was whole blood, obtained in connection with sensitization to the hapten diphenylcyclopropenone (DPC). The origin of the receptors is a man aged 45-65 years with alopecia areata. Some clones in this sample may be carry-over from other donors' samples.

In its sample, this clonotype was seen a few times. The genes are TRBV29-1 and TRBJ1-3; D gene uncertain. Germline CDR1 and CDR2: SQVTM and ANQGSEA. V lost 3 bases to trimming and J lost 1 base, with 4 bases between them. This CDR3 region has 12 residues. The CDR3 nucleotides are TGCAGCGTTGACGGATCTGGAAACACCATATATTTT. Residues: CSVDGSGNTIYF.

This clonotype was seen repeatedly, ten times or more. This chain joins TRBV29-1 and TRBJ2-5; 7 bases align to TRBD1. Germline V lookup: CDR1 SQVTM, CDR2 ANQGSEA. The V gene end was trimmed by 4 bases and the J gene end by 7 bases; junction bases not matched to a gene: 12. This CDR3 is 14 amino acids long. In nucleotides, the CDR3 is TGCAGCGTTGTCCAGGGACAGAGGTTGGGGACCCAGTACTTC. This codes for CSVVQGQRLGTQYF.

The rearrangement uses TRBV29-1 and TRBJ2-3; the D call may be TRBD1 or TRBD2 (5 bases each). The germline CDR1 and CDR2 sequences are SQVTM and ANQGSEA. The CDR3 has 13 residues. The ends were cut back, 3 bases at V and 0 bases at J, with 7 bases in the middle. DNA for the CDR3: TGCAGCGTTGACAGGGAGAGCACAGATACGCAGTATTTT. This encodes CSVDRESTDTQYF.

The gene calls are TRBV9 and TRBJ2-2; D is uncertain. The CDR3 totals 13 residues. Germline V gene lookup returns CDR1 SGDLS and CDR2 YYNGEE. V shed 6 bases and J shed 1 base, with 7 bases lying between them. The CDR3 sequence: CASNEQNTGELFF. CDR3 DNA: TGTGCCAGCAACGAGCAGAACACCGGGGAGCTGTTTTTT.

This clonotype was counted between two and nine times. The V and J genes are TRBV7-9 and TRBJ1-1, with TRBD1 as a possible D gene (5 bases). The CDR3 has 16 amino acids. From germline, CDR1 is SEHNR and CDR2 FQNEAQ (reference sequence). V was pared by 2 bases and J by 5 bases, with 18 bases between. CDR3 residues: CASSLQGSQGGTEAFF. CDR3 DNA sequence: TGTGCCAGCAGCTTACAGGGAAGCCAGGGTGGGACTGAAGCTTTCTTT.

About this clonotype: This could be a read error, since a much larger clone is one nucleotide away. This rearrangement joins TRBV29-1 to TRBJ2-7, with D perhaps matching TRBD1 (5 bases). From germline, CDR1 is SQVTM and CDR2 ANQGSEA. There are 12 residues in the CDR3. Written as DNA, the CDR3 is TGCAGCGCTGAAGAAGTAGGGGACGAGCAGTACTTC. It translates to CSAEEVGDEQYF.

The rearrangement joins TRBV29-1 to TRBJ2-1, with D perhaps TRBD2 (5 bases). CDR1 is SQVTM, CDR2 ANQGSEA, per germline. The CDR3 length is 12 residues. V was shortened by 5 bases and J by 7 bases, with 12 bases between the two germline ends. The CDR3 is CSVLKRENEQFF. The CDR3 coding sequence is TGCAGCGTTCTTAAGAGGGAAAATGAGCAGTTCTTC.

DNA of the CDR3: TGCGCCAGCAGCTTGGCAGGGAACCAAGAGACCCAGTACTTC. Translation: CASSLAGNQETQYF. The rearrangement uses TRBV5-1 and TRBJ2-5, with D possibly being TRBD1 (5 bases). The CDR3 loop spans 14 amino acids. The ends were cut back, 0 bases at V and 0 bases at J, with 6 bases in the middle. Germline assignment: CDR1 SGHRS and CDR2 YFSETQ.

In its sample, this clonotype was seen many times. The chain links TRBV5-1 to TRBJ2-3; perhaps TRBD1 as D (6 bases). The V end lost 2 bases, the J end lost 8 bases, and 18 bases lay between the germline ends. The CDR3 has 15 amino acids. Germline lookup yields CDR1 SGHRS and CDR2 YFSETQ. The CDR3 sequence: CASSFPPAQGGTQYF. DNA of the CDR3: TGCGCCAGCAGCTTTCCCCCAGCACAAGGGGGTACGCAGTATTTT.

This clonotype was counted at least ten times. CDR3 amino acids: CASSYHAGQFF. The DNA for the CDR3 is TGTGCCAGCAGCTACCATGCCGGGCAGTTCTTC. The V and J genes are TRBV7-2 and TRBJ2-1; D is unresolved. Germline CDR1 is SGHTA and CDR2 is FQGNSA. The CDR3 is 11 amino acids. Trimming pared 4 bases from V and 12 bases from J, leaving 10 bases between. Looking up the rest from reference TRBV7-2 and TRBJ2-1 gives the full variable domain: GAGVSQSPSNKVTEKGKDVELRCDPISGHTALYWYRQSLGQGLEFLIYFQGNSAPDKSGLPSDRFSAERTGGSVSTLTIQRTQQEDSAVYLCASSYHAGQFFGPGTRLTVL.

This sequence joins TRBV20-1 and TRBJ2-7; 10 bases map to TRBD1. This CDR3 has 13 residues. Per the germline V gene, CDR1 is DFQATT and CDR2 is SNEGSKA (reference sequence). J lost 6 bases, V lost 0 bases, and 2 bases had no gene match. CDR3 coding DNA: TGCAGTGCTAGAGACGACAGGGGGCTCGAGCAGTACTTC. This encodes CSARDDRGLEQYF.

This clonotype was seen repeatedly, ten times or more. The chain employs TRBV4-2 and TRBJ1-5; D is ambiguous. Germline lookup yields CDR1 LGHNA and CDR2 YNFKEQ. The CDR3 has 13 amino acids. V was clipped by 2 bases and J by 7 bases, with 9 bases between them. The DNA for the CDR3 is TGTGCCAGCAGCCAACAGGCTGGACAGCCCCAGCATTTT. Translated: CASSQQAGQPQHF.

This clonotype came up a few times. The CDR3 is CATSDLGAGGGDTQYF. CDR3 nucleotide sequence: TGTGCCACCAGTGATTTGGGCGCGGGAGGAGGAGATACGCAGTATTTT. This chain connects TRBV24-1 to TRBJ2-3; TRBD2 aligns across 8 bases. The CDR3 consists of 16 residues. The germline V gene encodes CDR1 KGHDR and CDR2 SFDVKD. With V trimmed by 0 bases and J by 5 bases, 6 bases remained unmatched.

This clonotype was seen a few times. This rearrangement joins TRBV2 to TRBJ2-1; 10 nucleotides match TRBD2. CDR1 is SNHLY, CDR2 FYNNEI, per germline. This CDR3 contains 16 residues. With V trimmed by 2 bases and J by 2 bases, 3 bases remained unmatched. CDR3 DNA sequence: TGTGCCAGCAGTGAAAGGCTAGCGGGGGCCTACAATGAGCAGTTCTTC. This gives the protein CASSERLAGAYNEQFF.

This clonotype was counted ten times or more. The V call is TRBV29-1, the J call TRBJ2-7, with D unresolved. The V end was cut by 3 bases, the J end by 4 bases, with 10 bases between. From germline, CDR1 is SQVTM and CDR2 ANQGSEA. The length of the CDR3 is 12 residues. The CDR3 here is CSVDPDEYEQYF. CDR3 nucleotide sequence: TGCAGCGTTGACCCCGACGAGTACGAGCAGTACTTC.

The chain combines TRBV28 with TRBJ2-7, with no clear D. The V end lost 3 bases, the J end lost 0 bases, and 9 bases lay between the germline ends. CDR3 length: 14 amino acids. CDR1 and CDR2 (germline): MDHEN, SYDVKM. CDR3 sequence reads: CASSLTPSSYEQYF. The CDR3 DNA sequence: TGTGCCAGCAGTTTGACTCCGAGCTCCTACGAGCAGTACTTC.

The rearrangement uses TRBV6-5 and TRBJ1-2; 9 nucleotides match TRBD1. Unmatched junction bases numbered 7, after V lost 2 bases and J lost 6 bases. Germline CDR1 MNHEY, CDR2 SVGAGI. The CDR3 is 15 amino acids. The CDR3 is CASSYETGGFDGYTF. DNA for the CDR3: TGTGCCAGCAGTTACGAGACAGGGGGTTTCGATGGCTACACCTTC.

This clonotype was detected only a few times. The chain recombines TRBV19 with TRBJ2-7, with D hard to call. V was cut by 5 bases and J by 5 bases, with 7 bases left in between. Germline V lookup: CDR1 LNHDA, CDR2 SQIVND (reference sequence). The CDR3 has 11 residues. The chain's CDR3 is CASSESHEQYF. The CDR3 region has the DNA TGTGCCAGTAGTGAGTCCCACGAGCAGTACTTC.

This clonotype was observed a handful of times. The chain employs TRBV20-1 and TRBJ2-3, with 9 bases identical to TRBD2. The length of the CDR3 is 14 residues. Germline CDR1 DFQATT, CDR2 SNEGSKA (reference sequence). V was clipped by 5 bases and J by 5 bases; unmatched bases: 8. The CDR3 coding sequence is TGCAGTGCTCCTCTAGCGGGAAGAGGAGATACGCAGTATTTT. Translated: CSAPLAGRGDTQYF.

This chain's CDR3 is CSARVQERLPYEQYF. The CDR3 coding sequence is TGCAGTGCTAGAGTTCAAGAAAGGCTCCCCTACGAGCAGTACTTC. The chain couples TRBV20-1 to TRBJ2-7; D gene ambiguous. The ends were cut back, 1 base at V and 2 bases at J, with 15 bases in the middle. Germline-derived CDR1 and CDR2 are DFQATT and SNEGSKA (reference sequence). This CDR3 is built from 15 residues.

The genes are TRBV29-1 and TRBJ2-7, with 8 bases fitting TRBD2. Germline V lookup: CDR1 SQVTM, CDR2 ANQGSEA. The V and J ends lost 5 bases and 1 base, in that order; junction bases with no gene match: 4. The CDR3 extends over 13 amino acids. Here the CDR3 reads CSVRREGSYEQYF. The DNA of the CDR3 is TGCAGCGTTCGTCGGGAGGGATCCTACGAGCAGTACTTC.

The chain carries TRBV20-1 and TRBJ1-5; no clear D. V gave up 5 bases and J gave up 1 base, with 12 bases separating them. CDR3 length: 14 residues. Germline assignment: CDR1 DFQATT and CDR2 SNEGSKA (reference sequence). Here the CDR3 DNA reads TGCAGTGCTCGGAGCGTGGGAAGCAATCAGCCCCAGCATTTT. Protein sequence: CSARSVGSNQPQHF.

This clonotype showed up many times. J is TRBJ1-1 and V is TRBV20-1, with a weak D call TRBD1 (6 bases). This CDR3 is built from 14 residues. Germline V gene lookup returns CDR1 DFQATT and CDR2 SNEGSKA (reference sequence). Trimming left V 4 bases short and J 6 bases short, with 18 bases between. The DNA for the CDR3 is TGCAGTGCTACGGGGGCGGGTTTTAATCCTGAAGCTTTCTTT. This sequence encodes CSATGAGFNPEAFF.

This clonotype was picked up many times. CDR3 sequence: CAWATRGLDYGYTF. The CDR3 nucleotides are TGTGCCTGGGCAACCAGGGGGCTTGACTATGGCTACACCTTC. The V and J genes are TRBV30 and TRBJ1-2; TRBD1 matches 8 bases. The V segment lost 5 bases and the J segment 3 bases; nucleotides outside the gene matches: 8. This CDR3 has 14 residues. Germline V gene data show CDR1 as GTSNPN and CDR2 as SVGIG (reference sequence).

The V call is TRBV29-1, the J call TRBJ2-2; unclear D gene. Trimming took off 4 bases at V and 1 base at J, with 7 bases between the two ends. Germline-derived CDR1 and CDR2 are SQVTM and ANQGSEA. The CDR3 totals 13 residues. The CDR3, as DNA: TGCAGCGTTGCTTCGGGGAACACCGGGGAGCTGTTTTTT. Amino acid sequence: CSVASGNTGELFF.

This clonotype was seen at least ten times. The chain employs TRBV5-1 and TRBJ2-3; D not certain. Trimming removed 2 bases at V and 2 bases at J, with 6 bases between. This CDR3 region has 13 residues. The germline CDR1 and CDR2 sequences are SGHRS and YFSETQ. This chain's CDR3 is CASSFTDTDTQYF. The CDR3 coding sequence is TGCGCCAGCAGCTTTACGGACACAGATACGCAGTATTTT. Complete variable domain (other parts from reference TRBV5-1 and TRBJ2-3): KAGVTQTPRYLIKTRGQQVTLSCSPISGHRSVSWYQQTPGQGLQFLFEYFSETQRNKGNFPGRFSGRQFSNSRSEMNVSTLELGDSALYLCASSFTDTDTQYFGPGTRLTVL.